The 26 T cell receptor beta chains given below trace back to one sample, sequenced in a study of blood T cell repertoires in COVID-19. Sequencing was performed with immunoSEQ multiplex PCR; in TCRdb, only in-frame clones are kept and a portion is missing. The repertoire holds approximately 150,000 clones, with nearly 85% as singletons. The sample consisted of PBMCs or T cells enriched from blood (not recorded which). These receptors were collected from a man aged 50 to 60 in a cohort exposed to, infected with or recovered from COVID-19 (not recorded which).

The CDR3 DNA sequence: TGTGCCAGCAGCTTAGAAACGGTTGACACTGAAGCTTTCTTT. The encoded protein is CASSLETVDTEAFF. The V call is TRBV7-9, the J call TRBJ1-1; D is undetermined. With 1 base removed from V and 3 bases from J, the gap between germline ends came to 9 bases. Germline CDR1 is SEHNR and CDR2 is FQNEAQ (reference sequence). This CDR3 is 14 amino acids long. The complete variable domain, with remaining parts taken from reference TRBV7-9 and TRBJ1-1, reads DTGVSQNPRHKITKRGQNVTFRCDPISEHNRLYWYRQTLGQGPEFLTYFQNEAQLEKSRLLSDRFSAERPKGSFSTLEIQRTEQGDSAMYLCASSLETVDTEAFFGQGTRLTVV.

This sequence joins TRBV4-3 and TRBJ2-2; 10 positions match TRBD2. The germline CDR1 and CDR2 sequences are LGHNA and YSLEER. V gave up 4 bases and J gave up 4 bases; unmatched junction bases: 9. The CDR3 runs 17 residues. CDR3 loop: CASSRLAGAGITGELFF. The CDR3 DNA reads TGCGCCAGCAGCCGCCTAGCGGGGGCCGGAATCACCGGGGAGCTGTTTTTT.

The chain uses TRBV9 and TRBJ2-2; D is unresolved. Trimming stripped 2 bases from V and 2 bases from J, with 7 bases between. The germline V gene encodes CDR1 SGDLS and CDR2 YYNGEE. The CDR3 sequence is 14 residues long. CDR3 amino acids: CASSVFTNTGELFF. The CDR3 nucleotides read TGTGCCAGCAGCGTCTTCACAAACACCGGGGAGCTGTTTTTT.

The V and J genes are TRBV4-1 and TRBJ1-5, with 7 bases lining up with TRBD1. Germline loops: CDR1 MGHRA, CDR2 YSYEKL. CDR3 size: 15 residues. V trimming: 3 bases; J trimming: 2 bases; junction bases outside the gene matches: 4. CDR3 in amino acids: CASSHFQGGNQPQHF. In DNA form, the CDR3 reads TGCGCCAGCAGCCATTTTCAGGGGGGCAATCAGCCCCAGCATTTT.

This clone was counted between two and nine times. J is TRBJ1-4 and V is TRBV7-9; 8 nucleotides align to TRBD1. V was pared by 2 bases and J by 6 bases, with 11 bases of the junction left unmatched. Germline CDR1 reads SEHNR; CDR2 reads FQNEAQ (reference sequence). The CDR3 sequence is 17 residues long. The CDR3 region has the DNA TGTGCCAGCAGCTTATTACTTGGACAGGGTTCGGATGAAAAACTGTTTTTT. As protein: CASSLLLGQGSDEKLFF.

The genes are TRBV30 and TRBJ1-6, with no clear D. Germline CDR1 GTSNPN, CDR2 SVGIG (reference sequence). CDR3 length equals 16 residues. Trimming pared 2 bases from V and 6 bases from J, leaving 17 bases between. The CDR3 spells CAWSPVNSHSNSPLHF. CDR3 nucleotide sequence: TGTGCCTGGAGTCCGGTCAACAGCCATTCTAATTCACCCCTCCACTTT.

The chain couples TRBV6-4 to TRBJ2-5; TRBD2 is a possible D gene (5 bases). CDR1 MRHNA and CDR2 SNTAGT come from the germline V gene. Trimming took off 4 bases at V and 3 bases at J, with 12 bases between the two ends. The CDR3 runs to 14 residues. DNA for the CDR3: TGTGCCAGCAGTGCCGAGGGTCGGGAAGAGACCCAGTACTTC. Protein product: CASSAEGREETQYF.

This clone was seen once. This chain joins TRBV6-2 or TRBV6-3 and TRBJ2-1; no clear D gene. The V end lost 6 bases, the J end lost 8 bases, and 8 bases lay between the germline ends. Germline CDR1 MNHEY, CDR2 SVGEGT. CDR3 length: 11 residues. CDR3 sequence reads: CASSRQHEQFF. DNA of the CDR3: TGTGCCAGCAGCCGACAACATGAGCAGTTCTTC.

As regards this clone: One junction end disagrees with the germline gene, perhaps due to a read error. V gene TRBV5-1 combines with J gene TRBJ1-2; the D is unclear. CDR3 length: 13 residues. Germline V gene data show CDR1 as SGHRS and CDR2 as YFSETQ. For the CDR3, the DNA is TGCGCCAGCAGAGAGACTACAGACTCCCCCTGGGACTTC. Translation gives CASRETTDSPWDF.

The chain carries TRBV19 and TRBJ2-3; 8 nucleotides agree with TRBD2. There are 15 residues in the CDR3. V was pared by 5 bases and J by 6 bases, with 10 bases of the junction left unmatched. CDR1 and CDR2 (germline): LNHDA, SQIVND (reference sequence). The CDR3 DNA is TGTGCCAGTAGTTTGATCGGGGGGGGATCGGATACGCAGTATTTT. Its protein product is CASSLIGGGSDTQYF.

This clone was recorded a few times. The CDR3 spells CASSASGDTEAFF. The CDR3 DNA reads TGTGCCAGCAGTGCGTCGGGGGACACTGAAGCTTTCTTT. The V gene is TRBV27, the J gene TRBJ1-1; D perhaps matches TRBD1 (5 bases). Trimming shortened V by 5 bases and J by 3 bases, and 10 bases separated the two germline ends. Looked up from germline, CDR1 is MNHEY and CDR2 is SMNVEV (reference sequence). CDR3 length: 13 residues.

This clone was seen only once. The chain links TRBV5-6 to TRBJ1-5; D unclear. The germline V gene encodes CDR1 SGHDT and CDR2 YYEEEE. V was cut by 5 bases and J by 1 base, with 13 bases left in between. This CDR3 region has 15 residues. The DNA for the CDR3 is TGTGCCAGCAGTTTCCGAGGAGGGAGCAATCAGCCCCAGCATTTT. Translation: CASSFRGGSNQPQHF.

The gene calls are TRBV2 and TRBJ2-4; TRBD1 might be the D (5 bases). This CDR3 has 14 amino acids. V was cut by 3 bases and J by 7 bases, with 13 bases left in between. Germline V CDR1 and CDR2: SNHLY, FYNNEI. In DNA, the CDR3 is TGTGCCAGCAGTGAGAGTCAGGGATGGAACATTCAGTACTTC. Translation gives CASSESQGWNIQYF.

The rearrangement uses TRBV10-3 and TRBJ1-4; D uncertain. Looked up from germline, CDR1 is ENHRY and CDR2 is SYGVKD. The CDR3 is made up of 18 amino acids. Trimming pared 2 bases from V and 1 base from J, leaving 17 bases between. CDR3 loop: CAISETPAGVETNEKLFF. CDR3 coding DNA: TGTGCCATCAGTGAGACCCCTGCCGGGGTCGAAACTAATGAAAAACTGTTTTTT.

With respect to this clone: One junction end does not reproduce the germline sequence, and a read error may be involved. The rearrangement uses TRBV5-1 and TRBJ2-3; 8 bases are shared with TRBD1. The CDR3 totals 15 residues. CDR1 is SGHRS and CDR2 is YFSETQ in the germline V gene. Here the CDR3 DNA reads TGCGCCGGCAGCGTACAGGGGGAGGGCACAGATACGCAGTATTTT. Its translation is CAGSVQGEGTDTQYF. Combining the CDR3 with reference TRBV5-1 and TRBJ2-3 gives the whole variable domain KAGVTQTPRYLIKTRGQQVTLSCSPISGHRSVSWYQQTPGQGLQFLFEYFSETQRNKGNFPGRFSGRQFSNSRSEMNVSTLELGDSALYLCAGSVQGEGTDTQYFGPGTRLTVL.

The rearrangement joins TRBV5-1 to TRBJ2-7; 9 bases fit TRBD1. The V gene's germline CDR1 is SGHRS and CDR2 YFSETQ. V shed 0 bases, J shed 6 bases, and the junction held 4 bases outside the gene matches. The CDR3 has 14 amino acids. In nucleotides, the CDR3 is TGCGCCAGCAGCTTGGGACAGGGGGTTAGCGAGCAGTACTTC. The encoded protein is CASSLGQGVSEQYF.

This chain connects TRBV20-1 to TRBJ2-7; maybe TRBD1 (7 bases). This CDR3 has 17 amino acids. The V gene lost 3 bases and the J gene lost 2 bases, with 23 bases spanning the gap. The germline gives CDR1 DFQATT, CDR2 SNEGSKA (reference sequence). This CDR3 reads CSASFGRGGRGAYEQYF. In DNA form, the CDR3 reads TGCAGTGCTAGTTTCGGCAGAGGAGGCAGGGGGGCCTACGAGCAGTACTTC.

CDR3 in amino acids: CASSRDSDSNQPQHF. CDR3 bases: TGTGCCAGCAGTCGTGACAGCGATAGCAATCAGCCCCAGCATTTT. The chain combines TRBV6-5 with TRBJ1-5; tentatively, D is TRBD1 (5 bases). V shed 5 bases and J shed 0 bases, with 11 bases lying between them. The germline V gene has CDR1 MNHEY and CDR2 SVGAGI. The CDR3 is 15 amino acids.

The V and J genes are TRBV9 and TRBJ2-5; TRBD1 matches 11 bases. This CDR3 is 20 amino acids long. In germline, CDR1 is SGDLS, CDR2 YYNGEE. V shed 2 bases, J shed 5 bases, and the junction held 20 bases outside the gene matches. CDR3 in amino acids: CASSVTPGQGASSYQETQYF. In DNA, the CDR3 is TGTGCCAGCAGCGTCACCCCTGGACAGGGGGCAAGCTCCTATCAGGAGACCCAGTACTTC.

The chain has TRBV10-1 and TRBJ2-6, with D tentatively TRBD2 (6 bases). Germline CDR1 reads WNHNN; CDR2 reads SYGVQD (reference sequence). Trimming took 8 bases from V and 2 from J, leaving 10 bases between them. CDR3 length: 14 amino acids. CDR3 DNA: TGCGCCAGCGGGCCGGGGGCTGGGGCCAACGTCCTGACTTTC. This translates into CASGPGAGANVLTF.

This clone has only one observation. The V gene is TRBV7-9, the J gene TRBJ1-2; the match to TRBD1 covers 8 bases. CDR1 and CDR2 (germline): SEHNR, FQNEAQ (reference sequence). V was clipped by 7 bases and J by 5 bases; unmatched bases: 18. The CDR3 length is 17 residues. This CDR3 reads CASIRVGENRGEYGYTF. The CDR3 bases are TGTGCCAGCATCCGAGTAGGGGAAAACAGGGGGGAATATGGCTACACCTTC. Full variable domain (remainder filled in from reference TRBV7-9 and TRBJ1-2): DTGVSQNPRHKITKRGQNVTFRCDPISEHNRLYWYRQTLGQGPEFLTYFQNEAQLEKSRLLSDRFSAERPKGSFSTLEIQRTEQGDSAMYLCASIRVGENRGEYGYTFGSGTRLTVV.

The chain is built from TRBV19 and TRBJ2-7, with D unclear. The CDR3 sequence is 14 residues long. Germline V gene lookup returns CDR1 LNHDA and CDR2 SQIVND (reference sequence). V lost 2 bases and J lost 2, with 10 bases in between. CDR3 protein: CASSIMGATYEQYF. CDR3 DNA sequence: TGTGCCAGTAGTATAATGGGCGCAACCTACGAGCAGTACTTC.

The DNA of the CDR3 is TGCGCCAGCAGCCAAGTAGTCGGGGGAGACTATGGCTACACCTTC. It translates to CASSQVVGGDYGYTF. V is TRBV4-1 and J is TRBJ1-2; D is perhaps TRBD1 (5 bases). V was clipped by 1 base and J by 3 bases, with 12 bases between them. Germline CDR1 reads MGHRA; CDR2 reads YSYEKL. The CDR3 has 15 amino acids.

The chain combines TRBV19 with TRBJ1-1, with D hard to call. CDR3 length: 12 residues. V lost 3 bases and J 2 bases, leaving 4 bases between the germline ends. CDR1 is LNHDA, CDR2 SQIVND, per germline (reference sequence). CDR3 nucleotides: TGTGCCAGTAGTATTAGTAACACTGAAGCTTTCTTT. Translating gives CASSISNTEAFF.

CDR3: CASSGGQGPRADTQYF. The CDR3 DNA is TGTGCCAGTAGTGGAGGACAGGGGCCTAGGGCAGATACGCAGTATTTT. The V gene is TRBV19, the J gene TRBJ2-3, with 9 bases aligning to TRBD1. Trimming took 5 bases from V and 4 from J; bases not matched to a gene: 10. The germline gives CDR1 LNHDA, CDR2 SQIVND (reference sequence). CDR3 length: 16 amino acids.

This chain links TRBV7-6 with TRBJ2-7; TRBD1 agrees at 7 bases. CDR1 and CDR2 from the germline V gene are SGHVS and FNYEAQ. The junction had 3 bases not matched to a gene; V was cut back by 5 bases and J by 2 bases. The CDR3 runs to 13 residues. In DNA, the CDR3 is TGTGCCAGCAGCGGACAGGACGCCTACGAGCAGTACTTC. Translating it yields CASSGQDAYEQYF.